The text below deals with one TCR beta chain. Its antigen is undetermined. This CDR3 is built from 18 residues. Germline V CDR1 and CDR2: LGHDT, YNNKEL (reference sequence). The trim removed 3 bases at V and 7 bases at J, leaving 11 bases unmatched. TCRdb itself ran the 5' RACE reads through MiXCR, one entry per CDR3 protein. The sample has approximately 570,000 distinct CDR3 sequences, under 20% seen once; the top ten hold 12%. These data originate in a study of T-cell memory formation after mild COVID-19. Whole-study findings and limits: Those CD4+ clones that contracted were mainly in CM and EM (CD8+ ones in EMRA). A subset of responding clones appeared in pre-infection memory, suggesting cross-reactive memory joined. Clones contracting over day 15 to 85 were CD4/CD8 balanced, with later expanders leaning CD4+.

This clonotype was obtained from an adult woman who had mild COVID-19 (a few samples of this study predate the infection). Cell type and time point are not known. J is TRBJ2-1 and V is TRBV3-1; TRBD2 matches 14 bases. The source material was PBMCs or a T cell subset sorted from them (not recorded which). CDR3 loop: CASSHSWTSGRIGNEQFF. The DNA of the CDR3 is TGTGCCAGCAGCCACAGCTGGACTAGCGGGAGGATTGGGAATGAGCAGTTCTTC.